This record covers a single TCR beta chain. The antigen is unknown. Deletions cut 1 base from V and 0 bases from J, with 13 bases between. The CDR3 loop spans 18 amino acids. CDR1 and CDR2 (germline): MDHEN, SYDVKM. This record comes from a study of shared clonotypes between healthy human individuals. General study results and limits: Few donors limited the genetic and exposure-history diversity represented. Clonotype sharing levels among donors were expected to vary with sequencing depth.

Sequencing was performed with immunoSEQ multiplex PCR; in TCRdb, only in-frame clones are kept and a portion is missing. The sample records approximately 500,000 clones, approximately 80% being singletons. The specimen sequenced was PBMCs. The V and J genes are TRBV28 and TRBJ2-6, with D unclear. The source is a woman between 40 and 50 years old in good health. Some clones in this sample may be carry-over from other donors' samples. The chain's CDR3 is CASSLFRPQVSGANVLTF. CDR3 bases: TGTGCCAGCAGTTTATTCAGGCCCCAGGTCTCTGGGGCCAACGTCCTGACTTTC.